Each of the 21 T cell receptor beta chains below was sequenced from the same sample in a study of control samples from healthy donors and cancer patients. The assay was immunoSEQ multiplex PCR, and TCRdb's table has in-frame clones only and misses some. In the table there are 90,000 to 100,000 clones, approximately 81% of which are singletons. Sequencing input: blood. The receptors were gathered from a woman aged 30 to 39 in good health.

The rearrangement joins TRBV9 to TRBJ2-7; D possibly corresponds to TRBD2 (6 bases). V was cut by 4 bases and J by 0 bases, with 11 bases left in between. This CDR3 region has 14 residues. Germline loops: CDR1 SGDLS, CDR2 YYNGEE. CDR3 bases: TGTGCCAGCAGCCTCGGAGGGGTCTCCTACGAGCAGTACTTC. This sequence encodes CASSLGGVSYEQYF.

The rearrangement uses TRBV9 and TRBJ1-2; D call uncertain. This CDR3 spans 12 amino acids. Germline assignment: CDR1 SGDLS and CDR2 YYNGEE. V was clipped by 5 bases and J by 4 bases, with 9 bases between them. CDR3 nucleotides: TGTGCCAGCAGAGTACCTGCCTATGGCTACACCTTC. This translates into CASRVPAYGYTF.

The V and J genes are TRBV11-2 and TRBJ1-1; the D gene is possibly TRBD1 (6 bases). The V gene's germline CDR1 is SGHAT and CDR2 FQNNGV. Trimming removed 4 bases at V and 5 bases at J, with 11 bases between. This CDR3 region has 13 residues. The CDR3, as DNA: TGTGCCAGCAGCTCCAGGGGACGGACTGAAGCTTTCTTT. This sequence encodes CASSSRGRTEAFF.

The genes are TRBV24-1 and TRBJ2-1; the match to TRBD2 covers 13 bases. This CDR3 spans 18 amino acids. J lost 0 bases, V lost 3 bases, and 4 bases had no gene match. Per the germline V gene, CDR1 is KGHDR and CDR2 is SFDVKD. CDR3 coding DNA: TGTGCCACCAGTGATGCGACTAGCGGGGGGAGCTCCTACAATGAGCAGTTCTTC. This gives the protein CATSDATSGGSSYNEQFF.

A single count supports this clone. This sequence joins TRBV6-2 or TRBV6-3 and TRBJ2-3; 8 positions match TRBD2. V was clipped by 6 bases and J by 5 bases; unmatched bases: 7. Germline loops: CDR1 MNHEY, CDR2 SVGEGT. The CDR3 is made up of 14 amino acids. The CDR3 DNA reads TGTGCCAGCAGCAACGGGGGGGGCGAAGATACGCAGTATTTT. This gives the protein CASSNGGGEDTQYF.

J is TRBJ2-3 and V is TRBV7-2; D perhaps matches TRBD2 (7 bases). The CDR3 extends over 15 amino acids. The germline gives CDR1 SGHTA, CDR2 FQGNSA. Trimming removed 1 base at V and 4 bases at J, with 12 bases between. In DNA, the CDR3 is TGTGCCAGCAGCTTAGTTGGGGGGGCCCCAGATACGCAGTATTTT. As protein: CASSLVGGAPDTQYF.

The chain links TRBV7-2 to TRBJ2-5; no firm D call. Germline V gene sequence: CDR1 SGHTA, CDR2 FQGNSA. V shed 1 base and J shed 1 base, with 10 bases lying between them. The CDR3 contains 15 residues. The CDR3 loop is CASSLEGSLQETQYF. CDR3 sequence (DNA): TGTGCCAGCAGCTTAGAGGGATCCCTCCAAGAGACCCAGTACTTC.

This rearrangement joins TRBV24-1 to TRBJ2-1; a weak D match, TRBD1 (6 bases). The CDR3 is made up of 15 amino acids. Trimming removed 3 bases at V and 3 bases at J, with 11 bases between. Germline V gene sequence: CDR1 KGHDR, CDR2 SFDVKD. Here the CDR3 DNA reads TGTGCCACCAGTGATGGTGACAGGAACTACAATGAGCAGTTCTTC. This gives the protein CATSDGDRNYNEQFF.

This clone occurred a few times. The rearrangement uses TRBV27 and TRBJ1-5; TRBD1 is a possible D gene (6 bases). Germline CDR1 MNHEY, CDR2 SMNVEV (reference sequence). This CDR3 is 16 amino acids long. Deletions cut 8 bases from V and 4 bases from J, with 21 bases between. CDR3 amino acids: CASRIGGGFMNQPQHF. CDR3 sequence (DNA): TGTGCCAGCCGAATAGGAGGGGGTTTCATGAATCAGCCCCAGCATTTT.

In its sample, this clone was seen a few times. The V gene is TRBV4-3, the J gene TRBJ1-3; D gene unclear. The V gene's germline CDR1 is LGHNA and CDR2 YSLEER. CDR3 size: 14 residues. V gave up 1 base and J gave up 3 bases, with 7 bases separating them. CDR3 DNA sequence: TGCGCCAGCAGCCAAGGTTCAGTTGGAAACACCATATATTTT. Translated: CASSQGSVGNTIYF.

The chain has TRBV5-1 and TRBJ2-4; D is unclear. Looked up from germline, CDR1 is SGHRS and CDR2 is YFSETQ. This CDR3 has 16 residues. Between the trimmed V and J ends, which lost 0 bases and 1 base, there was a span of 11 bases. For the CDR3, the DNA is TGCGCCAGCAGCTTGGTCGTAGGACCGGCCAAAAACATTCAGTACTTC. It is translated as CASSLVVGPAKNIQYF.

This chain joins TRBV6-1 and TRBJ1-1; 8 nucleotides agree with TRBD1. CDR1 is MNHNS and CDR2 is SASEGT in the germline V gene. With V trimmed by 1 base and J by 9 bases, 4 bases remained unmatched. The CDR3 contains 13 residues. This CDR3 reads CASSEEAGGKAFF. In DNA form, the CDR3 reads TGTGCCAGCAGTGAAGAGGCAGGGGGCAAAGCTTTCTTT.

The V and J genes are TRBV5-1 and TRBJ2-1, with TRBD2 identical over 9 bases. CDR1 and CDR2 (germline): SGHRS, YFSETQ. Losses at the gene ends were 4 bases for V and 1 base for J; bases not matched to a gene: 9. This CDR3 is built from 17 residues. This chain's CDR3 is CASSLGGGVKSYNEQFF. The CDR3 region has the DNA TGCGCCAGCAGCCTCGGCGGGGGGGTTAAGTCCTACAATGAGCAGTTCTTC.

The rearrangement uses TRBV29-1 and TRBJ2-7, with 7 bases matching TRBD1. J lost 0 bases, V lost 4 bases, and 3 bases had no gene match. The germline V gene encodes CDR1 SQVTM and CDR2 ANQGSEA. The CDR3 covers 13 residues. The CDR3 here is CSVGTGDSYEQYF. The CDR3 DNA sequence: TGCAGCGTTGGAACAGGGGACTCCTACGAGCAGTACTTC.

The rearrangement joins TRBV19 to TRBJ2-3, with a tentative D call TRBD2 (5 bases). CDR1 is LNHDA and CDR2 is SQIVND in the germline V gene (reference sequence). The CDR3 is 16 residues long. V was clipped by 2 bases and J by 9 bases, with 21 bases between them. The CDR3 reads CASSIQGLSATGTQYF. As DNA, the CDR3 is TGTGCCAGTAGTATACAAGGGTTATCGGCTACGGGGACGCAGTATTTT.

The chain uses TRBV5-1 and TRBJ1-2, with 8 bases matching TRBD1. Germline V gene lookup returns CDR1 SGHRS and CDR2 YFSETQ. The CDR3 runs to 14 residues. V shed 4 bases and J 5 bases; nucleotides not matched to a gene: 7. CDR3 amino acids: CASSPSGTGYGYTF. In DNA form, the CDR3 reads TGCGCCAGCAGCCCGTCCGGGACAGGATATGGCTACACCTTC.

The rearrangement joins TRBV6-4 to TRBJ2-1; 12 bases agree with TRBD2. The length of the CDR3 is 13 residues. Germline CDR1 and CDR2: MRHNA and SNTAGT. The trim removed 9 bases at V and 5 bases at J, leaving 2 bases unmatched. DNA for the CDR3: TGTGCCAGGACTAGCGGGGGCCACAATGAGCAGTTCTTC. Its translation is CARTSGGHNEQFF.

The V call is TRBV9, the J call TRBJ2-1, with unresolved D. Germline CDR1 SGDLS, CDR2 YYNGEE. Between the trimmed V and J ends, which lost 3 bases and 9 bases, there was a span of 13 bases. This CDR3 is built from 13 residues. This CDR3 reads CASSDQSGGEQFF. The CDR3 bases are TGTGCCAGCAGCGACCAGTCCGGCGGTGAGCAGTTCTTC.

The chain carries TRBV5-1 and TRBJ1-5; a possible D gene is TRBD1 (5 bases). The germline V and J ends were trimmed by 0 bases and 3 bases, with 13 bases remaining between them. Germline V gene data show CDR1 as SGHRS and CDR2 as YFSETQ. The CDR3 runs to 16 residues. CDR3 in amino acids: CASSLGTAGINQPQHF. Written as DNA, the CDR3 is TGCGCCAGCAGCTTGGGTACGGCAGGGATCAATCAGCCCCAGCATTTT.

This clone was found once. The chain uses TRBV14 and TRBJ1-2, with D possibly being TRBD1 (6 bases). Between the trimmed V and J ends, which lost 0 bases and 4 bases, there was a span of 12 bases. CDR3 length equals 15 residues. Germline V gene data show CDR1 as SGHDN and CDR2 as FVKESK. The CDR3 reads CASSQEVTGTYGYTF. DNA for the CDR3: TGTGCCAGCAGCCAAGAGGTGACAGGTACCTATGGCTACACCTTC.

The J gene is TRBJ1-4, the V gene TRBV13; a possible D gene is TRBD1 (5 bases). V gave up 2 bases and J gave up 4 bases, with 11 bases separating them. CDR3 length: 15 amino acids. From germline, CDR1 is PRHDT and CDR2 FYEKMQ (reference sequence). The CDR3 sequence is CASSLSGRNNEKLFF. CDR3 nucleotide sequence: TGTGCCAGCAGCTTATCGGGGCGGAATAATGAAAAACTGTTTTTT.